The TCR beta chain described here comes from a study of high-grade serous ovarian cancer treatment subgroups. Whole-study context: Each sample yielded on average roughly 7,500 unique TCR beta rearrangements from around 14,000 reads.

This clone has only a few counts. Its antigen remains unknown. Study results and caveats: Clonal relatedness tracked neoantigen level, and by trend copy number and mutation load. Different patients shared almost no repertoire; same-patient tumors shared about 0.1 to 0.8. Bulk tumor TCR sequencing gave no spatial information.

This CDR3 comprises 16 residues. V trimming: 3 bases; J trimming: 0 bases; junction bases outside the gene matches: 8. Per the germline V gene, CDR1 is SNHLY and CDR2 is FYNNEI. Tumor tissue was taken before any definitive surgery or chemotherapy was given. Clones were read by immunoSEQ multiplex PCR, and TCRdb kept only the in-frame ones, dropping some. The table lists tens of thousands of clones, around four fifths of them singletons. This TCR was sampled from a human donor with high-grade serous ovarian cancer. V is TRBV2 and J is TRBJ2-7; 7 positions match TRBD2. Sequenced sample: tumor tissue. The CDR3 here is CASSDPGRDYSYEQYF. The CDR3 nucleotides read TGTGCCAGCAGTGACCCTGGGCGGGACTACTCCTACGAGCAGTACTTC.